This TCR beta chain is from a study of shared clonotypes between healthy human individuals. Study outcomes and limitations: Relative to clonotypes present in all four donors, those not shared had lower generation probabilities.

With respect to this clone: The antigen is undetermined.

The protocol was immunoSEQ multiplex PCR, while the TCRdb copy is restricted to in-frame clones and leaves out a portion. The profile shows some 580,000 clones, 95% to 98% of them singletons. CDR1 is MNHEY and CDR2 is SMNVEV in the germline V gene (reference sequence). The CDR3 consists of 15 residues. After removal of 7 bases from V and 4 bases from J, the junction contained 11 bases not matched to a gene. As defined, naive CD8 cells were CD45RO-negative and positively selected for CCR7, with terminally differentiated effector memory CD45RA+ cells excluded. Material: naive CD8+ T cells sorted from blood. The TCR comes from a man in his thirties or forties in good health. The genes are TRBV27 and TRBJ2-7, with 9 positions matching TRBD1. CDR3 loop: CASTSLGTGTYEQYF. For the CDR3, the DNA is TGTGCCAGCACCTCTCTTGGGACAGGGACGTACGAGCAGTACTTC.